Presented here are 24 T cell receptor beta chains from one specimen sequenced in a study of blood T cell repertoires in COVID-19. Sequencing was performed with immunoSEQ multiplex PCR; in TCRdb, only in-frame clones are kept and a portion is missing. In the table there are fewer than 250,000 clones, 80% to 90% of which are singletons. Sample: peripheral blood. All receptors come from a man in his fifties or sixties with acute or convalescent COVID-19.

The chain carries TRBV5-1 and TRBJ2-7; TRBD1 aligns across 11 bases. The germline gives CDR1 SGHRS, CDR2 YFSETQ. Trimming removed 3 bases from V and 5 bases from J; junction bases left unmatched: 4. This CDR3 is built from 14 residues. As DNA, the CDR3 is TGCGCCAGCAGCTCGGGACAGGGGGAGCACGAGCAGTACTTC. Its protein product is CASSSGQGEHEQYF.

This clone appeared once. The chain recombines TRBV7-9 with TRBJ2-6, with 8 bases fitting TRBD1. The germline V gene has CDR1 SEHNR and CDR2 FQNEAQ (reference sequence). V lost 5 bases to trimming and J lost 13 bases; unmatched junction nucleotides: 10. There are 14 residues in the CDR3. DNA for the CDR3: TGTGCCAGCAGCACTACGGACAGGGCGAGGGTCCTGACTTTC. Its translation: CASSTTDRARVLTF.

Here the CDR3 DNA reads TGTGCCAGCAGCGACAACGAGCAGTACTTC. Translated: CASSDNEQYF. The chain couples TRBV6-6 to TRBJ2-7; D unclear. CDR1 MNHNY and CDR2 SVGAGI come from the germline V gene (reference sequence). CDR3 size: 10 residues. With 6 bases removed from V and 5 bases from J, the gap between germline ends came to 5 bases.

V is TRBV29-1 and J is TRBJ1-1; 9 bases match TRBD1. This CDR3 is built from 13 residues. The ends lost 6 bases at V and 6 bases at J; junction bases unmatched: 8. Germline V gene sequence: CDR1 SQVTM, CDR2 ANQGSEA. The CDR3 loop reads CSVVGQGNPEAFF. DNA of the CDR3: TGCAGCGTAGTCGGACAGGGGAATCCTGAAGCTTTCTTT.

The V and J genes are TRBV18 and TRBJ2-7; D perhaps matches TRBD1 (5 bases). The V and J ends lost 3 bases and 2 bases respectively, with 11 bases between them. CDR3 length: 14 residues. The germline V gene encodes CDR1 KGHSH and CDR2 LQKENI. The DNA of the CDR3 is TGTGCCAGCTCACCCAGGGTCCCTCCCTACGAGCAGTACTTC. The encoded protein is CASSPRVPPYEQYF.

The chain uses TRBV6-5 and TRBJ2-4; D is possibly TRBD2 (7 bases). The V gene's germline CDR1 is MNHEY and CDR2 SVGAGI. Between the trimmed V and J ends, which lost 8 bases and 6 bases, there was a span of 17 bases. CDR3 length: 14 amino acids. The CDR3 sequence: CASRRGGDGNIQYF. The CDR3 DNA sequence: TGTGCCAGCCGAAGGGGGGGGGATGGAAACATTCAGTACTTC.

This clone was seen a handful of times. The chain uses TRBV2 and TRBJ1-5; D is unresolved. V was clipped by 2 bases and J by 0 bases, with 5 bases between them. CDR3 length equals 14 residues. Germline V gives CDR1 SNHLY, CDR2 FYNNEI. For the CDR3, the DNA is TGTGCCAGCAGTGAATTAGATAGCAATCAGCCCCAGCATTTT. It is translated as CASSELDSNQPQHF.

This chain links TRBV7-9 with TRBJ1-2; D remains unclear. The V gene's germline CDR1 is SEHNR and CDR2 FQNEAQ (reference sequence). With 1 base removed from V and 13 bases from J, the gap between germline ends came to 13 bases. The CDR3 contains 12 residues. CDR3 nucleotides: TGTGCCAGCAGCTTAGTGACAACTAGACCCACCTTC. It yields the protein CASSLVTTRPTF.

This chain joins TRBV27 and TRBJ1-1; 10 bases are a match to TRBD1. This CDR3 contains 17 residues. Germline V gives CDR1 MNHEY, CDR2 SMNVEV (reference sequence). V trimming: 2 bases; J trimming: 3 bases; junction bases outside the gene matches: 9. This CDR3 is CASSLGWTGGFHTEAFF. The CDR3 bases are TGTGCCAGCAGTTTAGGATGGACAGGGGGGTTCCACACTGAAGCTTTCTTT.

This chain joins TRBV24-1 and TRBJ2-1, with 11 bases matching TRBD2. This CDR3 region has 15 residues. V lost 4 bases and J lost 6; bases outside the gene matches: 4. The germline V gene encodes CDR1 KGHDR and CDR2 SFDVKD. The chain's CDR3 is CATSDVTSGGNEQFF. The CDR3 nucleotides read TGTGCCACCAGTGACGTAACTAGCGGGGGCAATGAGCAGTTCTTC.

This clone was detected only a few times. The genes are TRBV4-1 and TRBJ1-2; 9 bases map to TRBD1. Germline CDR1 and CDR2: MGHRA and YSYEKL. The length of the CDR3 is 15 residues. With 4 bases clipped from V and 3 bases from J, the junction kept 6 bases outside the gene matches. The CDR3: CASSRDRASDYGYTF. The CDR3 bases are TGCGCCAGCAGCCGGGACAGGGCCTCTGACTATGGCTACACCTTC.

As DNA, the CDR3 is TGCAGCGTATTTGACAGGGGAGTCTACGAGCAGTACTTC. Translating it yields CSVFDRGVYEQYF. This chain connects TRBV29-1 to TRBJ2-7, with TRBD1 matching over 8 bases. Germline trimming cut 6 bases from V and 3 bases from J; bases unmatched to any gene: 7. This CDR3 contains 13 residues. Germline-derived CDR1 and CDR2 are SQVTM and ANQGSEA.

The J gene is TRBJ2-1, the V gene TRBV18; 11 positions agree with TRBD2. The CDR3 runs 18 residues. From germline, CDR1 is KGHSH and CDR2 LQKENI. V lost 0 bases, J lost 0 bases, and 4 bases stayed unmatched. In DNA form, the CDR3 reads TGTGCCAGCTCACCACCGGGACTAGCGGCAAGCTCCTACAATGAGCAGTTCTTC. Protein: CASSPPGLAASSYNEQFF.

The gene calls are TRBV27 and TRBJ2-7; the match to TRBD1 covers 7 bases. The CDR3 contains 17 residues. In germline, CDR1 is MNHEY, CDR2 SMNVEV (reference sequence). After removal of 3 bases from V and 4 bases from J, the junction contained 15 bases not matched to a gene. This CDR3 reads CASSFLGQREISYEQYF. CDR3 sequence (DNA): TGTGCCAGCAGTTTCTTGGGACAGAGGGAGATCTCTTACGAGCAGTACTTC.

The chain carries TRBV24-1 and TRBJ1-3; 9 bases agree with TRBD1. The V segment lost 4 bases and the J segment 7 bases; nucleotides outside the gene matches: 7. Looked up from germline, CDR1 is KGHDR and CDR2 is SFDVKD. This CDR3 is 15 amino acids long. The DNA of the CDR3 is TGTGCCACCAGTGACAACAGGGGGCTGAGTAACACCATATATTTT. Its translation is CATSDNRGLSNTIYF.

V usage is TRBV11-3 and J usage is TRBJ1-2; no clear D gene. Trimming stripped 1 base from V and 6 bases from J, with 12 bases between. The CDR3 has 14 residues. The germline V gene has CDR1 SGHNT and CDR2 YENEEA. The CDR3 nucleotides are TGTGCCAGCAGCTTAGGCGGGGTTTCGGATGGCTACACCTTC. Translation: CASSLGGVSDGYTF.

With respect to this clone: A far larger clone is one base from this, pointing to a likely read error. This sequence joins TRBV5-5 and TRBJ2-4, with 11 bases fitting TRBD1. J lost 6 bases, V lost 0 bases, and 2 bases had no gene match. This CDR3 has 15 residues. CDR1 is SGHKS and CDR2 is YYEKEE in the germline V gene (reference sequence). CDR3 nucleotide sequence: TGTGCCAGCAGCTTGGAGGGGACAGGGGGAAACATTCAGTACTTC. It specifies CASSLEGTGGNIQYF.

The gene calls are TRBV7-8 and TRBJ1-2; TRBD1 might be the D (5 bases). The CDR3 runs 15 residues. The V end was cut by 0 bases, the J end by 2 bases, with 10 bases between. CDR1 is SGHVS, CDR2 FQNEAQ, per germline. For the CDR3, the DNA is TGTGCCAGCAGCTTAGCGGGCAGGGAAAACTATGGCTACACCTTC. It codes for CASSLAGRENYGYTF.

This chain joins TRBV4-1 and TRBJ1-5, with D perhaps matching TRBD1 (6 bases). The germline V and J ends were trimmed by 6 bases and 0 bases, with 9 bases remaining between them. The CDR3 totals 14 residues. The germline gives CDR1 MGHRA, CDR2 YSYEKL. Here the CDR3 reads CASRQGISNQPQHF. The CDR3 nucleotides are TGCGCCAGCAGACAGGGAATTAGCAATCAGCCCCAGCATTTT.

The rearrangement links TRBV7-6 to TRBJ2-7; 8 nucleotides align to TRBD1. Germline V lookup: CDR1 SGHVS, CDR2 FNYEAQ. This CDR3 has 15 amino acids. V shed 3 bases and J 2 bases; nucleotides not matched to a gene: 6. CDR3 in amino acids: CASSFRTGSTYEQYF. As DNA, the CDR3 is TGTGCCAGCAGCTTTAGGACAGGGTCAACCTACGAGCAGTACTTC.

This sequence joins TRBV5-4 and TRBJ2-7; 12 nucleotides align to TRBD2. The J segment lost 5 bases and the V segment lost 0 bases, leaving 6 bases of the junction unmatched. Germline CDR1 and CDR2: SGHNT and YYREEE (reference sequence). The CDR3 has 16 amino acids. In DNA, the CDR3 is TGTGCCAGCAGCTTGGCCGAGACTAGCGGGAGACACGAGCAGTACTTC. Amino acid sequence: CASSLAETSGRHEQYF.

This clone was seen a single time. The V and J genes are TRBV5-4 and TRBJ2-3; D gene uncertain. Trimming stripped 5 bases from V and 6 bases from J, with 10 bases between. Germline loops: CDR1 SGHNT, CDR2 YYREEE (reference sequence). The CDR3 consists of 12 residues. This CDR3 is CASRAPQDTQYF. CDR3 coding DNA: TGTGCCAGCAGGGCCCCCCAGGATACGCAGTATTTT. Supplemented by reference TRBV5-4 and TRBJ2-3, the full variable domain reads ETGVTQSPTHLIKTRGQQVTLRCSSQSGHNTVSWYQQALGQGPQFIFQYYREEENGRGNFPPRFSGLQFPNYSSELNVNALELDDSALYLCASRAPQDTQYFGPGTRLTVL.

The chain carries TRBV12-3 or TRBV12-4 and TRBJ2-7; possible D gene TRBD2, 5 bases. Deletions cut 5 bases from V and 3 bases from J, with 5 bases between. The CDR3 is 11 residues long. The CDR3 loop is CASSRDYEQYF. The CDR3 region has the DNA TGTGCCAGCAGTCGGGACTACGAGCAGTACTTC.

Remarks on this clone: At the DNA level, this CDR3 is encoded by other sequences in the same sample as well. The chain joins TRBV15 to TRBJ1-2, with D unclear. This CDR3 is built from 14 residues. Looked up from germline, CDR1 is LNHNV and CDR2 is YYDKDF (reference sequence). Trimming left V 0 bases short and J 4 bases short, with 9 bases between. The CDR3 loop is CATSRDAGSYGYTF. The CDR3 DNA is TGTGCCACCAGCAGAGATGCAGGATCCTATGGCTACACCTTC.